Listed below are T cell receptor beta chains from one sample, sequenced in a study of T cell repertoires in aging, cancer and after chemotherapy. TCRdb reprocessed the multiplex PCR reads via MiXCR and lists one record per CDR3 protein. In the table there are 1,700 or so distinct CDR3 sequences, roughly 30% of which are singletons. Material: blood. The receptors derive from a human donor with a blood cancer. Both conserved end residues are part of each CDR3. The D gene is left open where the match is weak. A row's size may be missing; if present it is once, few, many or a size class.

-	-	TRBV20-1	TRBJ2-7	CSARVAGRYEQYF	TGCAGTGCTAGAGTGGCAGGGCGATACGAGCAGTACTTC
-	TRBD1	TRBV5-1	TRBJ2-3	CASSWQGETDTQYF	TGCGCCAGCAGCTGGCAGGGGGAGACAGATACGCAGTATTTT
-	TRBD2	TRBV7-2	TRBJ2-3	CASSPNGLASSTDTQYF	TGTGCCAGCAGCCCTAATGGACTAGCGAGTAGCACAGATACGCAGTATTTT
few	-	TRBV19	TRBJ1-5	CASAQLDAGITSNQPQHF	TGTGCCAGTGCTCAACTCGACGCAGGGATAACGAGCAATCAGCCCCAGCATTTT
-	TRBD1	TRBV12-3/TRBV12-4	TRBJ1-1	CATQLDRANTEAFF	TGTGCCACTCAATTGGACAGGGCGAACACTGAAGCTTTCTTT
few	-	TRBV10-3	TRBJ1-1	CAISEGRGFEAFF	TGTGCCATCAGTGAAGGCAGGGGATTTGAAGCTTTCTTT
-	-	TRBV13	TRBJ1-6	CASSSPTGRSYNSPLHF	TGTGCCAGCAGCTCCCCGACCGGCAGGTCCTATAATTCACCCCTCCACTTT
-	-	TRBV30	TRBJ1-1	CASSYREWTEAFF	TGTGCCAGCAGCTACAGGGAGTGGACTGAAGCTTTCTTT
few	TRBD1	TRBV20-1	TRBJ2-1	CSATRTQGSPYNEQFF	TGCAGTGCTACCAGAACACAGGGGTCACCTTACAATGAGCAGTTCTTC
-	-	TRBV6-1	TRBJ2-1	CASSEWTPGEQFF	TGTGCCAGCAGTGAATGGACGCCGGGGGAGCAGTTCTTC
few	-	TRBV27	TRBJ1-1	CASSFRGSPFMNTEAFF	TGTGCCAGCAGTTTTAGAGGGAGTCCCTTTATGAACACTGAAGCTTTCTTT
-	-	TRBV6-1	TRBJ1-5	CASSGRPSTGSNQPQHF	TGTGCCAGCAGTGGTCGTCCCAGTACAGGAAGCAATCAGCCCCAGCATTTT
few	-	TRBV5-1	TRBJ1-4	CASSMGGGAEKLFF	TGCGCCAGCAGCATGGGGGGGGGCGCGGAAAAACTGTTTTTT
large	TRBD2	TRBV6-5	TRBJ2-1	CASLGGNEQFF	TGTGCCAGCTTGGGGGGGAATGAGCAGTTCTTC
few	TRBD1	TRBV6-5	TRBJ2-7	CASSYRTGGYEQYF	TGTGCCAGCAGTTACCGGACAGGGGGGTACGAGCAGTACTTC
medium-sized	-	TRBV19	TRBJ2-6	CASRGNSGANVLTF	TGTGCCTCCCGAGGGAATTCCGGGGCCAACGTCCTGACTTTC
-	-	TRBV5-6	TRBJ1-1	CASSWGSGNTEAFF	TGTGCCAGCAGCTGGGGCTCAGGGAACACTGAAGCTTTCTTT
medium-sized	TRBD1	TRBV27	TRBJ1-2	CASSLEGADGYTF	TGTGCCAGCAGTTTAGAGGGGGCGGATGGCTACACCTTC
-	-	TRBV27	TRBJ1-2	CASSLGRNYGYTF	TGTGCCAGCAGTTTAGGCAGGAACTATGGCTACACCTTC
-	TRBD1	TRBV20-1	TRBJ2-7	CSAGQGDEQYF	TGCAGTGCTGGACAGGGGGACGAGCAGTACTTC
-	-	TRBV5-6	TRBJ2-7	CASSYTGTSSYEQYF	TGTGCCAGCAGCTATACCGGGACCAGCTCCTACGAGCAGTACTTC
-	TRBD2	TRBV18	TRBJ2-1	CASSPRGTSGGQSSYNEQFF	TGTGCCAGCTCACCCCGGGGGACTAGCGGGGGGCAAAGCTCCTACAATGAGCAGTTCTTC
-	TRBD1	TRBV5-1	TRBJ1-5	CASSLGQGRQPQHF	TGCGCCAGCAGCTTGGGACAGGGGAGGCAGCCCCAGCATTTT
few	TRBD2	TRBV7-3	TRBJ2-7	CASSPGTSGVYEQYF	TGTGCCAGCAGCCCTGGGACTAGCGGGGTCTACGAGCAGTACTTC
medium-sized	TRBD2	TRBV15	TRBJ2-3	CATSGGASGGSTDTQYF	TGTGCCACCAGCGGAGGGGCTAGCGGGGGTAGCACAGATACGCAGTATTTT